This T cell receptor beta chain was retrieved from a study of T cells in Graves' hyperthyroidism and ophthalmopathy. V was trimmed by 0 bases and J by 0 bases, leaving 13 bases between them. The germline V gene has CDR1 SGDLS and CDR2 YYNGEE. This CDR3 has 16 amino acids. The sample holds a few counts of this clonotype. Its antigen is currently unknown. This CDR3 fails to terminate in the conserved phenylalanine or tryptophan, so it likely reflects a read error. Study results and caveats: Most thyroid clonotypes expanded above 0.001 appeared in blood too.

Researchers amplified the TCR beta CDR3 regions from RNA transcripts. When the TCR CDR3 underwent first-round RT-PCR, the HTBI primer set was used. TCRdb reanalysed the multiplex PCR reads using MiXCR and keeps one entry per CDR3 protein. The sample records about 400,000 distinct CDR3 sequences, about 15% being singletons. The sequenced material came from blood. This TCR derives from a man younger than 35 with Graves' ophthalmopathy. The chain uses TRBV9 and TRBJ2-7, with D possibly being TRBD2 (6 bases). The chain's CDR3 is CASSVDGRSSSYEQYL. The CDR3 coding sequence is TGTGCCAGCAGCGTAGATGGGAGGTCCAGCTCCTACGAGCAGTACCTC.